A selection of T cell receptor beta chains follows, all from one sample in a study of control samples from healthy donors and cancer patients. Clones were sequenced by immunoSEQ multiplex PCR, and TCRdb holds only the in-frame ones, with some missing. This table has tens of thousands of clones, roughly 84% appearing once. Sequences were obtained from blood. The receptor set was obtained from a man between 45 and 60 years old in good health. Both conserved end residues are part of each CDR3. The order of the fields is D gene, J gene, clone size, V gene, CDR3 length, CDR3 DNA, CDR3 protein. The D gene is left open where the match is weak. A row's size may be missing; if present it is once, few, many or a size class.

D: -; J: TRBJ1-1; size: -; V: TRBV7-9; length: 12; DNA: TGTGCCAGCAGCTTAGGGGTAACTGAAGCTTTCTTT; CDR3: CASSLGVTEAFF
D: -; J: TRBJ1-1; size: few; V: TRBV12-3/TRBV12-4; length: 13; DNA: TGTGCCAGCACCACCCGACCGGGATTCAGAGCTTTCTTT; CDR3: CASTTRPGFRAFF
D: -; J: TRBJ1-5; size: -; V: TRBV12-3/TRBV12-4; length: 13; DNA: TGTGCCAGCAACAAGGACAGCAATCAGCCCCAGCATTTT; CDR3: CASNKDSNQPQHF
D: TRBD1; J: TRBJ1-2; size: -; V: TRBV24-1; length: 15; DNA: TGTGCCACCAGTGCCGGGACAGGGGTTAACTATGGCTACACCTTC; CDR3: CATSAGTGVNYGYTF
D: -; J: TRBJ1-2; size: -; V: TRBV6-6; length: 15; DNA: TGTGCCAGCAAGGGGCGCGACGTATCTAACTATGGCTACACCTTC; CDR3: CASKGRDVSNYGYTF
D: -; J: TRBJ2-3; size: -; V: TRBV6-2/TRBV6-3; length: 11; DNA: TGTGCCAGCAGTAACACAGATACGCAGTATTTT; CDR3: CASSNTDTQYF
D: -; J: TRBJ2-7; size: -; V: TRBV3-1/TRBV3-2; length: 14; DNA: TGTGCCAGCAGCCAATCCGTAGTTTCCCACGAGCAGTACTTC; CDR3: CASSQSVVSHEQYF
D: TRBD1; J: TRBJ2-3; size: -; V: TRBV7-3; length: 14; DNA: TGTGCCAGCAGCTTATCAGGGGGCCCGGATACGCAGTATTTT; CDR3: CASSLSGGPDTQYF
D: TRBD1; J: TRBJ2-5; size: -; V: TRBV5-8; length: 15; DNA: TGTGCCAGCAGCTTGGGGACAGGGGGCCTGGAGACCCAGTACTTC; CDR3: CASSLGTGGLETQYF
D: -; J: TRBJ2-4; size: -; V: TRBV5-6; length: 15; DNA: TGTGCCAGCAGCCCCTACGGGGAGCTTGGAAACATTCAGTACTTC; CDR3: CASSPYGELGNIQYF
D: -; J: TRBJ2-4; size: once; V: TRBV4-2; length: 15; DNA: TGTGCCAGCAGCCAAGATACGGGGGAGGTAAACATTCAGTACTTC; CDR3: CASSQDTGEVNIQYF
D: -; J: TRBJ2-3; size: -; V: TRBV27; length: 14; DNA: TGTGCCAGCACCTTTACAAGATTCACAGATACGCAGTATTTT; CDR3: CASTFTRFTDTQYF
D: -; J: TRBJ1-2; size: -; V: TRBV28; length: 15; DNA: TGTGCCAGCAGTTTATTTACAGTTACCTACTATGGCTACACCTTC; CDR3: CASSLFTVTYYGYTF
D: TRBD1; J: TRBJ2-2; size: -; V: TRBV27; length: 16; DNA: TGTGCCAGCAGGGAAGTCGGGACAGGTAACACCGGGGAGCTGTTTTTT; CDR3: CASREVGTGNTGELFF
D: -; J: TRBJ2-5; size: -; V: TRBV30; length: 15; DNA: TGTGCCTGGAGTGTACTAGGTTTCAGGGAAGAGACCCAGTACTTC; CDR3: CAWSVLGFREETQYF
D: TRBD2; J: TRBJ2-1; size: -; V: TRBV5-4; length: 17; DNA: TGTGCCAGCAGCTTGGTTGATAGCGGGGGGCCTCACAATGAGCAGTTCTTC; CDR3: CASSLVDSGGPHNEQFF
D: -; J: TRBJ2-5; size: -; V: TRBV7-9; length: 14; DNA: TGTGCCAGCAGCTTAGGCAGTCCTAAGAGGACCCAGTACTTC; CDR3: CASSLGSPKRTQYF
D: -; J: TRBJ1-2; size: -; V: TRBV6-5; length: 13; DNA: TGTGCCAGCCTCGAGGGGACCCACTATGGCTACACCTTC; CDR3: CASLEGTHYGYTF
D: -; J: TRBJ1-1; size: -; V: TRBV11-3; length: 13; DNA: TGTGCCAGCAGTTCCTTCGGGGCCACTGAAGCTTTCTTT; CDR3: CASSSFGATEAFF
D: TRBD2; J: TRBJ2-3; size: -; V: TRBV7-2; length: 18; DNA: TGTGCCAGCAGCTTATATTCTAGCGGGGGGGTTAGAGCAGATACGCAGTATTTT; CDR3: CASSLYSSGGVRADTQYF
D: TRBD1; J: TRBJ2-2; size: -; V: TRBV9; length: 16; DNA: TGTGCCAGCAGCGTAGCAACAGGGGTAAACACCGGGGAGCTGTTTTTT; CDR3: CASSVATGVNTGELFF
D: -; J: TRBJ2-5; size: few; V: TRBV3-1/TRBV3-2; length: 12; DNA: TGTGCCAGCAGCCACCCACACGGGACCCAGTACTTC; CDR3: CASSHPHGTQYF
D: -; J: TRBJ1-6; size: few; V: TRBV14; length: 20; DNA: TGTGCCAGCAGCCAACGAGGGTGGCCAGCCTTCGGGTCCTATAATTCACCCCTCCACTTT; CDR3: CASSQRGWPAFGSYNSPLHF
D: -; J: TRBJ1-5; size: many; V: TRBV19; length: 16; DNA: TGTGCCAGTAGTATATCAGTTGACAATAGCAATCAGCCCCAGCATTTT; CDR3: CASSISVDNSNQPQHF
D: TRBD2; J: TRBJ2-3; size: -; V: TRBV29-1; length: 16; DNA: TGCAGCGTTGAAGATCCCGGGCGGGGGAGCACAGATACGCAGTATTTT; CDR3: CSVEDPGRGSTDTQYF
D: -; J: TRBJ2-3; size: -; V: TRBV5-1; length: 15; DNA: TGCGCCAGCAGCTTGGAGAGGCCCCGCACAGATACGCAGTATTTT; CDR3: CASSLERPRTDTQYF
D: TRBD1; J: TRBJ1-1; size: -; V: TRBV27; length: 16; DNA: TGTGCCAGCAGTTTAATTTCCGTGAGGGGGCTCACTGAAGCTTTCTTT; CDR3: CASSLISVRGLTEAFF
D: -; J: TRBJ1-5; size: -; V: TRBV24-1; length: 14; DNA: TGTGCCACCAGTGATACTGCGAGCAATCAGCCCCAGCATTTT; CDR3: CATSDTASNQPQHF
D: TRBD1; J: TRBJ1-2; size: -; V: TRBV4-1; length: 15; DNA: TGCGCCAGCAGCCAAGAGGGACAGGGCAACTATGGCTACACCTTC; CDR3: CASSQEGQGNYGYTF
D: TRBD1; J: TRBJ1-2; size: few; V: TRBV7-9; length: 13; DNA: TGTGCCAGCAGCACGGACAGGGGGCGCGGCTACACCTTC; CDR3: CASSTDRGRGYTF
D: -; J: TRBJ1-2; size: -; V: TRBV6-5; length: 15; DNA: TGTGCCAGCAGTCCTAAGGACGGCTTTTCCTATGGCTACACCTTC; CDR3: CASSPKDGFSYGYTF
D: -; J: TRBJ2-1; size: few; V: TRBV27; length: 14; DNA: TGTGCCAGCAGCGTCCGGGTCTTGCAGAATGAGCAGTTCTTC; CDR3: CASSVRVLQNEQFF
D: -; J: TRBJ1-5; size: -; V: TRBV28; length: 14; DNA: TGTGCCAGCATCGCGCAGGGGTGGAGGCAGCCCCAGCATTTT; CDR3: CASIAQGWRQPQHF
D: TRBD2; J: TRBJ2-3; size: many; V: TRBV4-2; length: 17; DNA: TGTGCCAGCAGCCAGTATGGGACTAGCGGATCCACAGATACGCAGTATTTT; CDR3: CASSQYGTSGSTDTQYF
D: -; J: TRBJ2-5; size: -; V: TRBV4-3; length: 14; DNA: TGCGCCAGCAGCCAAGAGGGACTCCAAGAGACCCAGTACTTC; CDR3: CASSQEGLQETQYF
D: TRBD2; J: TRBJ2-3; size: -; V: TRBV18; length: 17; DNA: TGTGCCAGCTCAACTCTATCTAGCGGGGGGATAGCAGATACGCAGTATTTT; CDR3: CASSTLSSGGIADTQYF
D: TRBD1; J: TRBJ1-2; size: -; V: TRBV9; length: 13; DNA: TGTGCCAGCAGCCCGGTCAGGGGGCATGGCTACACCTTC; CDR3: CASSPVRGHGYTF
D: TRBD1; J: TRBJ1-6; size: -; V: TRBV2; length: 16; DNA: TGTGCCAGCAGGGGCAGGACAGGGCAGAGGAATTCACCCCTCCACTTT; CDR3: CASRGRTGQRNSPLHF
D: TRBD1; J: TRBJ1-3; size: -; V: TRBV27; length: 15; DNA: TGTGCCAGCAACCGGGACAGGGGGCTTGGAAACACCATATATTTT; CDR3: CASNRDRGLGNTIYF
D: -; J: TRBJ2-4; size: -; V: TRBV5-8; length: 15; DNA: TGTGCCAGCAGCCAACAGTCCTTCCAAGGGAACATTCAGTACTTC; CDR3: CASSQQSFQGNIQYF
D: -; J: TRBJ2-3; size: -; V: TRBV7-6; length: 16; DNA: TGTGCCAGCACCCCCTTGCGGGGGCGTCCGACAGATACGCAGTATTTT; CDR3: CASTPLRGRPTDTQYF
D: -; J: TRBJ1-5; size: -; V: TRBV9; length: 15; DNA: TGTGCCAGCAGCCCCGGGACATATAGCAATCAGCCCCAGCATTTT; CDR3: CASSPGTYSNQPQHF
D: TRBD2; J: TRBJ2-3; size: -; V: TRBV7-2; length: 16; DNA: TGTGCCAGCAGCTTCGGAGCGGGGGGGCCGCCAGATACGCAGTATTTT; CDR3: CASSFGAGGPPDTQYF
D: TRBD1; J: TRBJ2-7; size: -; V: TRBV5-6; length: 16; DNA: TGTGCCAGCAGCCCACAGGGGGCACCCCACGGCTACGAGCAGTACTTC; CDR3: CASSPQGAPHGYEQYF
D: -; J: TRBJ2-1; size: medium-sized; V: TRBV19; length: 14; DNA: TGTGCCAGTAATGAAGCGCATTCCTACAATGAGCAGTTCTTC; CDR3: CASNEAHSYNEQFF
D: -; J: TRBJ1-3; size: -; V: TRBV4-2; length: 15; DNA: TGTGCCAGCAGCCAAGCCGGAGCGGCTGGAAACACCATATATTTT; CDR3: CASSQAGAAGNTIYF